These 17 T cell receptor beta chains were sequenced from one sample in a study of T cells in Graves' hyperthyroidism and ophthalmopathy. TCR beta CDR3 regions were amplified from RNA. The TCR CDR3 was amplified in a first-round RT-PCR using the HTBI primer set. In TCRdb, the multiplex PCR reads were re-called with MiXCR into one record per CDR3 protein. The data hold 550,000 to 850,000 distinct CDR3 sequences, with around 19% observed a single time. Sequenced: blood. The receptors stem from a woman aged 50 to 65 with Graves' hyperthyroidism that later progressed to Graves' ophthalmopathy.

This clonotype was found once. The chain has TRBV4-2 and TRBJ2-2; D remains ambiguous. Germline assignment: CDR1 LGHNA and CDR2 YNFKEQ. CDR3 length: 13 amino acids. V was pared by 6 bases and J by 4 bases, with 9 bases between. The DNA of the CDR3 is TGTGCCAGCAGGAAGCCGGGCACCGGGGAGCTGTTTTTT. This translates into CASRKPGTGELFF.

Remarks on this clonotype: One end of the junction does not line up with germline, which may come from a read error. J is TRBJ1-1 and V is TRBV7-2; no firm D call. This CDR3 has 15 amino acids. The germline gives CDR1 SGHTA, CDR2 FQGNSA. The CDR3 DNA is TGTGCCAGCAGCTTAGCTTTAGGGATGAAGACTGAAGCTTTCTTT. This translates into CASSLALGMKTEAFF.

This clonotype was recorded at least ten times. V is TRBV12-3 or TRBV12-4 and J is TRBJ2-4, with D perhaps matching TRBD2 (5 bases). The CDR3 spans 14 residues. The germline V and J ends were trimmed by 6 bases and 3 bases, with 12 bases remaining between them. In DNA form, the CDR3 reads TGTGCCAGCAGCGGGGATCTGGTCAAAAACATTCAGTACTTC. This encodes CASSGDLVKNIQYF.

This clonotype was found a few times. The CDR3 DNA is TGTGCCAGCAGCGTAGCCAGGGTTCACACCGGGGAGCTGTTTTTT. It translates to CASSVARVHTGELFF. The V gene is TRBV9, the J gene TRBJ2-2; a possible D gene is TRBD1 (5 bases). The CDR3 has 15 residues. The germline V and J ends were trimmed by 0 bases and 3 bases, with 9 bases remaining between them. Germline V gives CDR1 SGDLS, CDR2 YYNGEE.

This clonotype was detected only a few times. The rearrangement uses TRBV20-1 and TRBJ1-1; tentative D call: TRBD1 (6 bases). The CDR3 sequence is 14 residues long. CDR1 DFQATT and CDR2 SNEGSKA come from the germline V gene (reference sequence). V was cut by 5 bases and J by 1 base, with 14 bases left in between. For the CDR3, the DNA is TGCAGTGCTCCGACAGGTTTTAGGAACACTGAAGCTTTCTTT. Translating it yields CSAPTGFRNTEAFF.

This clonotype occurred many times. The J gene is TRBJ1-1, the V gene TRBV6-2 or TRBV6-3; 8 positions agree with TRBD1. CDR1 is MNHEY, CDR2 SVGEGT, per germline. V gave up 7 bases and J gave up 0 bases; unmatched junction bases: 4. The CDR3 is 14 amino acids. CDR3 bases: TGTGCCAGCACCCTGGACAGGGTGAACACTGAAGCTTTCTTT. It translates to CASTLDRVNTEAFF.

This clonotype was recorded many times. In DNA, the CDR3 is TGTGCCAGCACCCCTCGGGACAGGGGGAGCTCCTACAATGAGCAGTTCTTC. This encodes CASTPRDRGSSYNEQFF. The rearrangement links TRBV3-1 to TRBJ2-1; 11 bases agree with TRBD1. CDR3 length: 17 amino acids. The ends lost 7 bases at V and 0 bases at J; junction bases unmatched: 8. Germline assignment: CDR1 LGHDT and CDR2 YNNKEL (reference sequence).

This chain connects TRBV7-9 to TRBJ1-6, with D maybe TRBD1 (5 bases). The V and J ends lost 5 bases and 10 bases respectively, with 15 bases between them. This CDR3 region has 14 residues. CDR1 is SEHNR and CDR2 is FQNEAQ in the germline V gene (reference sequence). CDR3 sequence reads: CASSLTEPGSPLHF. CDR3 coding DNA: TGTGCCAGCAGCCTGACAGAGCCCGGGTCACCCCTCCACTTT.

This clonotype was recorded at least ten times. The CDR3 is CASSPGASGGTDTQYF. The CDR3 bases are TGTGCCAGCTCACCAGGGGCTAGCGGGGGCACAGATACGCAGTATTTT. The chain uses TRBV18 and TRBJ2-3; TRBD2 matches at 9 bases. J lost 1 base, V lost 2 bases, and 4 bases had no gene match. This CDR3 spans 16 amino acids. Per the germline V gene, CDR1 is KGHSH and CDR2 is LQKENI.

The J gene is TRBJ2-1, the V gene TRBV6-1, with 8 bases identical to TRBD2. The CDR3 sequence is 16 residues long. Losses at the gene ends were 5 bases for V and 7 bases for J; bases not matched to a gene: 13. Germline CDR1 is MNHNS and CDR2 is SASEGT. The CDR3 coding sequence is TGTGCCAGCAGTAGATCGGCGGCCGGGGGGGTGAATGAGCAGTTCTTC. It encodes CASSRSAAGGVNEQFF.

In this sample, this clonotype turned up many times. V usage is TRBV7-9 and J usage is TRBJ1-2; D ambiguous. The V end was cut by 4 bases, the J end by 3 bases, with 12 bases between. Germline V gene data show CDR1 as SEHNR and CDR2 as FQNEAQ (reference sequence). CDR3 size: 14 residues. The CDR3 protein is CASSSTTEHYGYTF. In nucleotides, the CDR3 is TGTGCCAGCAGCTCGACAACGGAACACTATGGCTACACCTTC.

This clonotype was picked up many times. The chain uses TRBV20-1 and TRBJ1-1, with unresolved D. Germline CDR1 DFQATT, CDR2 SNEGSKA (reference sequence). The CDR3 consists of 13 residues. V lost 3 bases to trimming and J lost 3 bases, with 11 bases between them. CDR3 residues: CSASQFRDTEAFF. The CDR3 DNA sequence: TGCAGTGCTAGCCAGTTTCGGGACACTGAAGCTTTCTTT.

This clonotype has just a few counts. The chain joins TRBV20-1 to TRBJ2-6; D is uncertain. The CDR3 runs to 15 residues. V lost 1 base and J lost 0, with 7 bases in between. Germline V gene sequence: CDR1 DFQATT, CDR2 SNEGSKA (reference sequence). DNA of the CDR3: TGCAGTGCTAGAGTGGAAGGCTCTGGGGCCAACGTCCTGACTTTC. Translating gives CSARVEGSGANVLTF.

The chain couples TRBV12-5 to TRBJ2-2; tentatively, D is TRBD2 (7 bases). V lost 6 bases, J lost 7 bases, and 21 bases lay in between. This CDR3 has 16 amino acids. Germline-derived CDR1 and CDR2 are LGHNT and FRNRAP. The CDR3, as DNA: TGTGCTAGTGGGACCGGGGAGGGGGGGCGGTTCGGGGAGCTGTTTTTT. It translates to CASGTGEGGRFGELFF. Full variable domain (outside the CDR3, taken from reference TRBV12-5 and TRBJ2-2): DARVTQTPRHKVTEMGQEVTMRCQPILGHNTVFWYRQTMMQGLELLAYFRNRAPLDDSGMPKDRFSAEMPDATLATLKIQPSEPRDSAVYFCASGTGEGGRFGELFFGEGSRLTVL.

This chain connects TRBV19 to TRBJ1-5; 8 nucleotides match TRBD1. Germline lookup yields CDR1 LNHDA and CDR2 SQIVND (reference sequence). The CDR3 is 14 residues long. The trim removed 9 bases at V and 4 bases at J, leaving 8 bases unmatched. This chain's CDR3 is CASGRGLSNQPQHF. The CDR3, as DNA: TGTGCCAGCGGCAGGGGGCTTAGTAATCAGCCCCAGCATTTT. The full variable domain, with the rest looked up from reference TRBV19 and TRBJ1-5, is DGGITQSPKYLFRKEGQNVTLSCEQNLNHDAMYWYRQDPGQGLRLIYYSQIVNDFQKGDIAEGYSVSREKKESFPLTVTSAQKNPTAFYLCASGRGLSNQPQHFGDGTRLSIL.

This clonotype came up many times. The chain carries TRBV30 and TRBJ1-2; D not resolved. Per germline, CDR1 GTSNPN and CDR2 SVGIG (reference sequence). This CDR3 contains 11 residues. V was cut by 5 bases and J by 4 bases, with 8 bases left in between. CDR3 in amino acids: CAWQITYGYTF. The CDR3 DNA follows: TGTGCCTGGCAAATCACCTATGGCTACACCTTC.

Note on this clonotype: At one end, the junction sequence differs from germline, possibly due to a read error. The genes are TRBV2 and TRBJ2-5; perhaps TRBD1 as D (5 bases). The CDR3 has 11 amino acids. The germline gives CDR1 SNHLY, CDR2 FYNNEI. The CDR3 sequence is CASSFGPKGDF. The CDR3 coding sequence is TGTGCCAGCAGTTTCGGGCCCAAAGGGGACTTC.